Shown below are 23 T cell receptor beta chains from a single sample sequenced in a study of T cell repertoires in cytomegalovirus infection. These receptors lack a known antigen. TCRdb reprocessed the reads with MiXCR, giving one entry per CDR3 protein. The table records approximately 220,000 distinct CDR3 sequences, approximately 40% of them present only once. This specimen consisted of CD8+ T cells from cultured PBMCs, obtained from culture after CMV antigen stimulation. These receptor sequences come from a human donor in good health (CMV status not recorded). Some clones in this sample may be carry-over from other donors' samples.

This chain uses TRBV9 with TRBJ1-3; 9 bases align to TRBD1. J was trimmed by 2 bases and V by 4 bases; bases with no gene match: 13. The CDR3 extends over 18 amino acids. Germline V lookup: CDR1 SGDLS, CDR2 YYNGEE. Here the CDR3 reads CASSHPPTGGKAGNTIYF. The CDR3, as DNA: TGTGCCAGCAGCCACCCCCCGACAGGGGGAAAGGCTGGAAACACCATATATTTT.

This clonotype was seen once. This chain joins TRBV19 and TRBJ2-7; D ambiguous. There are 13 residues in the CDR3. Per germline, CDR1 LNHDA and CDR2 SQIVND (reference sequence). V was cut by 5 bases and J by 0 bases, with 8 bases left in between. In DNA form, the CDR3 reads TGTGCCAGTAGTCCCGACCCCTCCTACGAGCAGTACTTC. This sequence encodes CASSPDPSYEQYF.

This clonotype was observed a few times. The chain combines TRBV7-9 with TRBJ1-1; a weak D match, TRBD1 (5 bases). CDR1 and CDR2 (germline): SEHNR, FQNEAQ (reference sequence). This CDR3 has 17 amino acids. V was clipped by 5 bases and J by 0 bases, with 19 bases between them. This CDR3 is CASSPTDRGLLNTEAFF. Here the CDR3 DNA reads TGTGCCAGCAGCCCGACTGATCGGGGACTACTGAACACTGAAGCTTTCTTT.

Regarding this clonotype: At one end, the junction sequence differs from germline, possibly due to a read error. The chain employs TRBV6-6 and TRBJ1-4; tentative D call: TRBD1 (5 bases). Per germline, CDR1 MNHNY and CDR2 SVGAGI (reference sequence). The CDR3 totals 15 residues. The chain's CDR3 is CASSYSGGPDEKLVF. The CDR3 bases are TGTGCCAGCAGTTACTCGGGGGGACCGGATGAAAAACTGGTTTTT.

DNA for the CDR3: TGTGCCAGCAGCTCTACTGGCGGGGGGCCCGAAGAGACCCAGTACTTC. This gives the protein CASSSTGGGPEETQYF. The V call is TRBV7-3, the J call TRBJ2-5; 8 bases agree with TRBD2. The CDR3 covers 16 residues. V lost 4 bases and J lost 3; bases outside the gene matches: 10. CDR1 and CDR2 (germline): SGHTA, FQGTGA. Full variable domain (rest looked up from reference TRBV7-3 and TRBJ2-5): GAGVSQTPSNKVTEKGKYVELRCDPISGHTALYWYRQSLGQGPEFLIYFQGTGAADDSGLPNDRFFAVRPEGSVSTLKIQRTERGDSAVYLCASSSTGGGPEETQYFGPGTRLLVL.

In its sample, this clonotype was seen a few times. The chain uses TRBV7-8 and TRBJ2-1; 14 bases agree with TRBD2. Germline V gene data show CDR1 as SGHVS and CDR2 as FQNEAQ. CDR3 length equals 18 residues. Trimming removed 5 bases from V and 1 base from J; junction bases left unmatched: 7. CDR3 amino acids: CASSVGLAGDTSYNEQFF. In DNA form, the CDR3 reads TGTGCCAGCAGCGTGGGACTAGCGGGAGATACGTCCTACAATGAGCAGTTCTTC.

This clonotype was detected only a few times. This rearrangement joins TRBV25-1 to TRBJ1-5, with 7 bases aligning to TRBD1. Germline V gene lookup returns CDR1 MGHDK and CDR2 SYGVNS. V was pared by 1 base and J by 3 bases, with 6 bases of the junction left unmatched. The CDR3 runs 16 residues. The CDR3 coding sequence is TGTGCCAGCAGTGAATTCTCCGACAGGGACAATCAGCCCCAGCATTTT. The encoded protein is CASSEFSDRDNQPQHF.

This clonotype was counted a few times. The chain's CDR3 is CASSADLTDTQYF. The CDR3 nucleotides read TGTGCCAGCAGCGCGGACCTCACAGATACGCAGTATTTT. The rearrangement uses TRBV11-2 and TRBJ2-3; D not resolved. The CDR3 sequence is 13 residues long. V was clipped by 5 bases and J by 2 bases, with 8 bases between them. The V gene's germline CDR1 is SGHAT and CDR2 FQNNGV.

This clonotype was picked up many times. V gene TRBV7-9 combines with J gene TRBJ1-2, with 9 bases matching TRBD1. Germline V gene data show CDR1 as SEHNR and CDR2 as FQNEAQ (reference sequence). The CDR3 totals 13 residues. J lost 7 bases, V lost 5 bases, and 5 bases had no gene match. The CDR3 reads CASSLGQGSGYTF. The CDR3 nucleotides read TGTGCCAGCAGCCTGGGACAGGGATCTGGCTACACCTTC.

At least ten counts were recorded for this clonotype. V is TRBV11-1 and J is TRBJ2-1, with TRBD1 as a possible D gene (6 bases). V was shortened by 1 base and J by 3 bases, with 10 bases between the two germline ends. From germline, CDR1 is SGHAT and CDR2 FQDESV (reference sequence). CDR3 length: 15 residues. CDR3 sequence reads: CASSLVSRGYNEQFF. In nucleotides, the CDR3 is TGTGCCAGCAGCTTAGTTAGCAGGGGCTACAATGAGCAGTTCTTC. Full variable domain (outside the CDR3, taken from reference TRBV11-1 and TRBJ2-1): EAEVAQSPRYKITEKSQAVAFWCDPISGHATLYWYRQILGQGPELLVQFQDESVVDDSQLPKDRFSAERLKGVDSTLKIQPAELGDSAMYLCASSLVSRGYNEQFFGPGTRLTVL.

The genes are TRBV15 and TRBJ1-1; TRBD1 matches at 9 bases. The CDR3 has 17 residues. Trimming cost V 1 base and J 1 base; bases outside gene matches: 7. Germline V gene sequence: CDR1 LNHNV, CDR2 YYDKDF (reference sequence). This CDR3 reads CATSRAGQGLSNTEAFF. As DNA, the CDR3 is TGTGCCACCAGCAGAGCGGGACAGGGTTTATCGAACACTGAAGCTTTCTTT.

The chain uses TRBV7-3 and TRBJ2-7; maybe TRBD2 (6 bases). Germline V gene lookup returns CDR1 SGHTA and CDR2 FQGTGA. V was pared by 4 bases and J by 0 bases, with 13 bases between. The CDR3 has 15 amino acids. DNA for the CDR3: TGTGCCAGCAGCTCCAATAGCGGTGCCTCCTACGAGCAGTACTTC. This translates into CASSSNSGASYEQYF.

Note on this clonotype: This sequence may be a read error, since a much larger clone differs from it by one base. This chain uses TRBV7-6 with TRBJ1-5; 9 nucleotides line up with TRBD1. CDR1 and CDR2 (germline): SGHVS, FNYEAQ. This CDR3 has 15 residues. The CDR3 DNA reads TGTGCCAGCACCCGAAGCGGGACAGGGAATCAGCCCCAGGATTTT. This codes for CASTRSGTGNQPQDF.

The chain has TRBV2 and TRBJ2-7; the D call may be TRBD1 or TRBD2 (6 bases each). Germline V gene data show CDR1 as SNHLY and CDR2 as FYNNEI. V was cut by 8 bases and J by 3 bases, with 17 bases left in between. The CDR3 contains 14 residues. This CDR3 reads CASGQGGKVYEQYF. The DNA of the CDR3 is TGTGCCAGCGGTCAAGGGGGGAAGGTCTACGAGCAGTACTTC.

CDR3 amino acids: CASSKDRDNQPQHF. For the CDR3, the DNA is TGTGCCAGCAGTAAGGACAGGGACAATCAGCCCCAGCATTTT. The chain links TRBV5-5 to TRBJ1-5, with 8 positions matching TRBD1. The CDR3 runs 14 residues. The J segment lost 3 bases and the V segment lost 5 bases, leaving 4 bases of the junction unmatched. Germline values: CDR1 SGHKS, CDR2 YYEKEE (reference sequence).

This clonotype was picked up a small number of times. This chain joins TRBV7-2 and TRBJ2-6; the match to TRBD1 covers 9 bases. The length of the CDR3 is 18 residues. V lost 1 base to trimming and J lost 3 bases; unmatched junction nucleotides: 7. Germline V lookup: CDR1 SGHTA, CDR2 FQGNSA. The CDR3 here is CASSLVGAGQGGANVLTF. CDR3 bases: TGTGCCAGCAGCTTAGTGGGGGCGGGACAGGGTGGGGCCAACGTCCTGACTTTC.

This clonotype was seen many times. The chain employs TRBV28 and TRBJ1-5; the D gene is possibly TRBD1 (6 bases). Deletions cut 9 bases from V and 3 bases from J, with 15 bases between. In germline, CDR1 is MDHEN, CDR2 SYDVKM. This CDR3 is 14 amino acids long. The CDR3 DNA reads as TGTGCCAGTAGAAGACAGGCCTTCAATCAGCCCCAGCATTTT. This encodes CASRRQAFNQPQHF.

The gene calls are TRBV12-3 or TRBV12-4 and TRBJ1-3, with D tentatively TRBD1 (5 bases). V was clipped by 3 bases and J by 0 bases, with 12 bases between them. The CDR3 contains 16 residues. The CDR3 sequence is CASSFTQEFSGNTIYF. In nucleotides, the CDR3 is TGTGCCAGCAGTTTCACACAGGAGTTCTCTGGAAACACCATATATTTT.

In this sample, this clonotype turned up a few times. The J gene is TRBJ1-3, the V gene TRBV27, with D tentatively TRBD1 (5 bases). The CDR3 is 14 amino acids. The germline CDR1 and CDR2 sequences are MNHEY and SMNVEV (reference sequence). V lost 10 bases to trimming and J lost 2 bases, with 15 bases between them. The CDR3 nucleotides are TGTGCCACTTGGGGCAGTTCAGCTGGAAACACCATATATTTT. This encodes CATWGSSAGNTIYF.

This clonotype came up many times. This CDR3 is CASSLFPTSGSESSYNEQFF. The CDR3 bases are TGTGCCAGCAGCTTATTTCCGACTAGCGGGAGTGAGAGCTCCTACAATGAGCAGTTCTTC. The chain recombines TRBV7-4 with TRBJ2-1; 12 bases align to TRBD2. Germline V gives CDR1 SGHVT, CDR2 SQSDAQ. The CDR3 loop spans 20 amino acids. The ends lost 2 bases at V and 0 bases at J; junction bases unmatched: 11.

The chain is built from TRBV11-2 and TRBJ2-3, with TRBD1 matching 11 bases. J gave up 3 bases and V 5 bases, and 1 base lay outside the gene matches. The CDR3 totals 14 residues. CDR1 and CDR2 (germline): SGHAT, FQNNGV. CDR3 coding DNA: TGTGCCAGCAGCCGGGACAGGGGGACAGATACGCAGTATTTT. It translates to CASSRDRGTDTQYF.

The chain is built from TRBV7-9 and TRBJ2-5; no definite D call. Germline loops: CDR1 SEHNR, CDR2 FQNEAQ (reference sequence). V was trimmed by 5 bases and J by 5 bases, leaving 12 bases between them. The CDR3 is 13 residues long. The CDR3 sequence: CASSPPMGETQYF. As DNA, the CDR3 is TGTGCCAGCAGCCCCCCTATGGGGGAGACCCAGTACTTC.

This clonotype has at least ten counts. The chain employs TRBV7-2 and TRBJ2-5; 7 bases map to TRBD1. V lost 5 bases, J lost 1 base, and 4 bases stayed unmatched. This CDR3 region has 14 residues. The V gene's germline CDR1 is SGHTA and CDR2 FQGNSA. CDR3 residues: CASSVTGTQETQYF. Written as DNA, the CDR3 is TGTGCCAGCAGCGTGACAGGGACCCAAGAGACCCAGTACTTC. Supplemented by reference TRBV7-2 and TRBJ2-5, the full variable domain reads GAGVSQSPSNKVTEKGKDVELRCDPISGHTALYWYRQSLGQGLEFLIYFQGNSAPDKSGLPSDRFSAERTGGSVSTLTIQRTQQEDSAVYLCASSVTGTQETQYFGPGTRLLVL.